The rows below give T cell receptor beta chains drawn from one sample of a study of blood T cell repertoires in COVID-19. TCRdb's table, derived via immunoSEQ multiplex PCR, lists solely in-frame clones and lacks some. The table includes roughly 200,000 clones, 84% detected once. The sample comprised peripheral blood. Receptors originate from a human donor in a cohort sampled during active COVID-19. Both conserved end residues are part of each CDR3. D genes are given only for firm matches. Only part of the rows carry a size: once, few, many, or a class if the clone is expanded.

d_gene: TRBD1; abundance: .; j_gene: TRBJ1-4; v_gene: TRBV9; CDR3nt: TGTGCCAGCAGCCCAACAGGGGGTACAGGCGCAACTAATGAAAAACTGTTTTTT; CDR3aa: CASSPTGGTGATNEKLFF
d_gene: TRBD1; abundance: .; j_gene: TRBJ2-7; v_gene: TRBV7-9; CDR3nt: TGTGCCAGCAGCCGACAGGGGTTGTACGAGCAGTACTTC; CDR3aa: CASSRQGLYEQYF
d_gene: TRBD1; abundance: .; j_gene: TRBJ2-7; v_gene: TRBV28; CDR3nt: TGTGCCAGCGTACCCCACCCGGGACAGGGCTCCTACGAGCAGTACTTC; CDR3aa: CASVPHPGQGSYEQYF
d_gene: TRBD2; abundance: .; j_gene: TRBJ2-1; v_gene: TRBV2; CDR3nt: TGTGCCAGCAGTGAAATAGCTAGCGGGATTTACAATGAGCAGTTCTTC; CDR3aa: CASSEIASGIYNEQFF
d_gene: .; abundance: .; j_gene: TRBJ1-1; v_gene: TRBV7-9; CDR3nt: TGTGCCAGCAGCCCGGAGGGGGGGGTAGGCACTGAAGCTTTCTTT; CDR3aa: CASSPEGGVGTEAFF
d_gene: .; abundance: .; j_gene: TRBJ1-3; v_gene: TRBV11-2; CDR3nt: TGTGCCAGCAGCTTAGTTTCCGGGTCTGGAAACACCATATATTTT; CDR3aa: CASSLVSGSGNTIYF
d_gene: TRBD1; abundance: .; j_gene: TRBJ1-5; v_gene: TRBV6-5; CDR3nt: TGTGCCAGCAGTTCGGACAGGGCCAGCAATCAGCCCCAGCATTTT; CDR3aa: CASSSDRASNQPQHF
d_gene: TRBD2; abundance: .; j_gene: TRBJ2-3; v_gene: TRBV7-2; CDR3nt: TGTGCCAGCAGCCGGGAAGGGACTAGCATAGATTTT; CDR3aa: CASSREGTSIDF
d_gene: .; abundance: .; j_gene: TRBJ1-4; v_gene: TRBV29-1; CDR3nt: TGCAGCGTTAGAACCCAGGGAACGTCGGGTGAAAAACTGTTTTTT; CDR3aa: CSVRTQGTSGEKLFF
d_gene: .; abundance: .; j_gene: TRBJ2-6; v_gene: TRBV5-4; CDR3nt: TGTGCCAGCAGCTTCGGTCGGAGGTCGGGGGCCAACGTCCTGACTTTC; CDR3aa: CASSFGRRSGANVLTF
d_gene: .; abundance: once; j_gene: TRBJ1-2; v_gene: TRBV12-3/TRBV12-4; CDR3nt: TGTGCCAGCAGTTTGGCAGCTAACTATGGCTACACCTTC; CDR3aa: CASSLAANYGYTF
d_gene: .; abundance: .; j_gene: TRBJ2-1; v_gene: TRBV7-2; CDR3nt: TGTGCCAGCAGCTTAGTGGTTAGCGGAGACAATGAGCAGTTCTTC; CDR3aa: CASSLVVSGDNEQFF
d_gene: TRBD2; abundance: .; j_gene: TRBJ2-7; v_gene: TRBV5-6; CDR3nt: TGTGCCAGCAGCTTCAGCCTAGCGGGACAAGAGGAGCAGTACTTC; CDR3aa: CASSFSLAGQEEQYF
d_gene: TRBD2; abundance: .; j_gene: TRBJ2-1; v_gene: TRBV10-3; CDR3nt: TGTGCCATCAGTGAGCAGACAGCGGGACTAGCGGGGACTATGTTCTTC; CDR3aa: CAISEQTAGLAGTMFF
d_gene: TRBD1; abundance: .; j_gene: TRBJ1-4; v_gene: TRBV9; CDR3nt: TGTGCCAGCAGCGACCGGACAGGGCTCCGGGGAAAACTGTTTTTT; CDR3aa: CASSDRTGLRGKLFF
d_gene: .; abundance: .; j_gene: TRBJ1-2; v_gene: TRBV6-1; CDR3nt: TGTGCCAGCAGTGAAAGTGGGGAGATTGACTATGGCTACACCTTC; CDR3aa: CASSESGEIDYGYTF
d_gene: .; abundance: .; j_gene: TRBJ2-7; v_gene: TRBV4-2; CDR3nt: TGTGCCAGCAGCCTTGCGGACTCCTACGAGCAGTACTTC; CDR3aa: CASSLADSYEQYF
d_gene: .; abundance: .; j_gene: TRBJ2-7; v_gene: TRBV11-2; CDR3nt: TGTGCCAGCAGCTTAGATCAGGGGGGAGGAAGGGAGCAGTACTTC; CDR3aa: CASSLDQGGGREQYF
d_gene: .; abundance: .; j_gene: TRBJ2-7; v_gene: TRBV5-1; CDR3nt: TGCGCCAGCAGCTTGGGGAGCCAGGGGATTGGGAACGAGCAGTACTTC; CDR3aa: CASSLGSQGIGNEQYF
d_gene: .; abundance: .; j_gene: TRBJ2-3; v_gene: TRBV11-2; CDR3nt: TGTGCCAGCAGCTTAACGAGACTGAGCACAGATACGCAGTATTTT; CDR3aa: CASSLTRLSTDTQYF
d_gene: .; abundance: .; j_gene: TRBJ2-2; v_gene: TRBV24-1; CDR3nt: TGTGCCACCATCGGTTGTTCACTGTCTACGAACACCGGGGAGCTGTTTTTT; CDR3aa: CATIGCSLSTNTGELFF
d_gene: TRBD1; abundance: .; j_gene: TRBJ1-2; v_gene: TRBV5-1; CDR3nt: TGCGCCAGCAGCTCCCGGACAGGCGATAGGGGCTACACCTTC; CDR3aa: CASSSRTGDRGYTF
d_gene: TRBD2; abundance: once; j_gene: TRBJ2-2; v_gene: TRBV6-2/TRBV6-3; CDR3nt: TGTGCCAGCAGTCAAGGACTAGCCGGGGAGCTGTTTTTT; CDR3aa: CASSQGLAGELFF
d_gene: .; abundance: .; j_gene: TRBJ2-2; v_gene: TRBV7-9; CDR3nt: TGTGCCAGCAGCTTTATCCTAGCAGGGGAGCTGTTTTTT; CDR3aa: CASSFILAGELFF
d_gene: .; abundance: .; j_gene: TRBJ1-1; v_gene: TRBV19; CDR3nt: TGTGCCAGTAGACAGCCCCCAGGGGAGAGGACTGAAGCTTTCTTT; CDR3aa: CASRQPPGERTEAFF
d_gene: TRBD1; abundance: .; j_gene: TRBJ2-7; v_gene: TRBV25-1; CDR3nt: TGTGCCAGCACCTCGGACAGGCGGGAGCAGTACTTC; CDR3aa: CASTSDRREQYF
d_gene: TRBD2; abundance: .; j_gene: TRBJ2-1; v_gene: TRBV7-2; CDR3nt: TGTGCCAGCAGCTTTGCTCCTAGCGGGTACTCCTACAATGAGCAGTTCTTC; CDR3aa: CASSFAPSGYSYNEQFF
d_gene: .; abundance: .; j_gene: TRBJ1-4; v_gene: TRBV6-5; CDR3nt: TGTGCCAGCAGGGCCGGAGTTGTTCGGGAAAAACTGTTTTTT; CDR3aa: CASRAGVVREKLFF
d_gene: .; abundance: once; j_gene: TRBJ2-7; v_gene: TRBV6-4; CDR3nt: TGTGCCAGCACTATAGAGGACACGGCCTACGAGCAGTACTTC; CDR3aa: CASTIEDTAYEQYF
d_gene: .; abundance: .; j_gene: TRBJ2-1; v_gene: TRBV1; CDR3nt: TGCACCAGCAGCCAAGGTCATGGGACTAGCGGGAGAAATGAGCAGTTCTTC; CDR3aa: CTSSQGHGTSGRNEQFF
d_gene: .; abundance: .; j_gene: TRBJ2-3; v_gene: TRBV5-1; CDR3nt: TGCGCCAGCAGCTTGGTTGTCGGTGGCACAGATACGCAGTATTTT; CDR3aa: CASSLVVGGTDTQYF
d_gene: .; abundance: .; j_gene: TRBJ2-1; v_gene: TRBV24-1; CDR3nt: TGTGCCACCAGTGACTTACAGGGTAGGGAGCAGTTCTTC; CDR3aa: CATSDLQGREQFF
d_gene: TRBD1; abundance: .; j_gene: TRBJ2-1; v_gene: TRBV5-1; CDR3nt: TGCGCCAGCAGCTTGTTTGGGACAGGGGGAAATGAGCAGTTCTTC; CDR3aa: CASSLFGTGGNEQFF
d_gene: .; abundance: once; j_gene: TRBJ2-1; v_gene: TRBV7-2; CDR3nt: TGTGCCAGCAGCCAACGCCTAGCTGGTGAGCAGTTCTTC; CDR3aa: CASSQRLAGEQFF
d_gene: TRBD2; abundance: .; j_gene: TRBJ2-2; v_gene: TRBV5-1; CDR3nt: TGCGCCAGCAGCGGGACTAGCGGGGGCACCGGGGAGCTGTTTTTT; CDR3aa: CASSGTSGGTGELFF
d_gene: TRBD2; abundance: .; j_gene: TRBJ2-1; v_gene: TRBV2; CDR3nt: TGTGCCAGCGGGAAGCGGGAGGACAGTGAGCAGTTCTTC; CDR3aa: CASGKREDSEQFF
d_gene: TRBD2; abundance: .; j_gene: TRBJ2-7; v_gene: TRBV3-1/TRBV3-2; CDR3nt: TGTGCCTCGCGGGGGAAGTCCTACGAGCAGTACTTC; CDR3aa: CASRGKSYEQYF
d_gene: TRBD2; abundance: .; j_gene: TRBJ2-2; v_gene: TRBV29-1; CDR3nt: TGCAGCGTCCTCTTAGCGGGAGAGGCCGGGGAGCTGTTTTTT; CDR3aa: CSVLLAGEAGELFF
d_gene: .; abundance: once; j_gene: TRBJ2-5; v_gene: TRBV7-9; CDR3nt: TGTGCCAGCAGCTTAGCTCGAGGTAGCGGAGAAAAAGAGACCCAGTACTTC; CDR3aa: CASSLARGSGEKETQYF
d_gene: .; abundance: .; j_gene: TRBJ2-1; v_gene: TRBV21-1; CDR3nt: TGTGCCAGCAGCAAAGCCCGCCGACCGGGACTACCTCTCGGTGATGAGCAGTTCTTC; CDR3aa: CASSKARRPGLPLGDEQFF
d_gene: TRBD1; abundance: .; j_gene: TRBJ2-1; v_gene: TRBV25-1; CDR3nt: TGTGCCATCCCATCCGGGACAGGTTCCGATGAGCAGTTCTTC; CDR3aa: CAIPSGTGSDEQFF
d_gene: TRBD2; abundance: .; j_gene: TRBJ2-7; v_gene: TRBV5-1; CDR3nt: TGCGCCAGCAGCTTGGCCCCGTCTAGCGGGAGCTACGAGCAGTACTTC; CDR3aa: CASSLAPSSGSYEQYF
d_gene: TRBD2; abundance: .; j_gene: TRBJ2-7; v_gene: TRBV6-2/TRBV6-3; CDR3nt: TGTGCCAGCAGTTACTCCCTAGCGGGAGGTATCGAGCAGTACTTC; CDR3aa: CASSYSLAGGIEQYF
d_gene: TRBD2; abundance: .; j_gene: TRBJ2-3; v_gene: TRBV7-2; CDR3nt: TGTGCCAGCAGCTTAGGGTATATAGCGGGAGGTCCTGATACGCAGTATTTT; CDR3aa: CASSLGYIAGGPDTQYF
d_gene: TRBD2; abundance: .; j_gene: TRBJ2-3; v_gene: TRBV5-1; CDR3nt: TGCGCCAGCAGCCCCAGGACTAGCGGGAGGGTAGCAAATCTTGCAGATACGCAGTATTTT; CDR3aa: CASSPRTSGRVANLADTQYF
d_gene: .; abundance: .; j_gene: TRBJ2-4; v_gene: TRBV6-1; CDR3nt: TGTGCCAGCAGTGAACCCGGGAGAGAAAACATTCAGTACTTC; CDR3aa: CASSEPGRENIQYF
d_gene: .; abundance: .; j_gene: TRBJ2-3; v_gene: TRBV3-1/TRBV3-2; CDR3nt: TGTGCCAGCAGCCAAGACAGTCGGCTAGTTGGCACAGATACGCAGTATTTT; CDR3aa: CASSQDSRLVGTDTQYF
d_gene: TRBD1; abundance: .; j_gene: TRBJ2-7; v_gene: TRBV18; CDR3nt: TGTGCCAGCCGAGAACAGGGGGCCTACGAGCAGTACTTC; CDR3aa: CASREQGAYEQYF
d_gene: .; abundance: .; j_gene: TRBJ2-5; v_gene: TRBV11-2; CDR3nt: TGTGCCAGCAGCTTAGGAAGGGGTGAAGAGACCCAGTACTTC; CDR3aa: CASSLGRGEETQYF
d_gene: .; abundance: .; j_gene: TRBJ2-7; v_gene: TRBV27; CDR3nt: TGTGCCAGCAGTTTATACGGGAGAGCCTACGAGCAGTACTTC; CDR3aa: CASSLYGRAYEQYF
d_gene: TRBD2; abundance: .; j_gene: TRBJ2-1; v_gene: TRBV3-1/TRBV3-2; CDR3nt: TGTGCCAGCAGCCTAGGACTAGCGGGGAGGGAGTTCTTC; CDR3aa: CASSLGLAGREFF
d_gene: TRBD1; abundance: .; j_gene: TRBJ1-5; v_gene: TRBV5-6; CDR3nt: TGTGCCAGCAGCACCCGGGACAGTGACAATCAGCCCCAGCATTTT; CDR3aa: CASSTRDSDNQPQHF
d_gene: .; abundance: .; j_gene: TRBJ2-5; v_gene: TRBV18; CDR3nt: TGTGCCAGCTCACCACTCGACACGGAGACCCAGTACTTC; CDR3aa: CASSPLDTETQYF
d_gene: .; abundance: .; j_gene: TRBJ2-1; v_gene: TRBV11-2; CDR3nt: TGTGCCAGCAGCCGTTACCTAGCGCTCCATTTAAATGAGCAGTTCTTC; CDR3aa: CASSRYLALHLNEQFF
d_gene: .; abundance: .; j_gene: TRBJ1-1; v_gene: TRBV5-1; CDR3nt: TGCGCCAGCAGCAGTCCAGGCCTGAACACTGAAGCTTTCTTT; CDR3aa: CASSSPGLNTEAFF
d_gene: .; abundance: .; j_gene: TRBJ1-1; v_gene: TRBV6-4; CDR3nt: TGTGCCAGCAGTGACTCTGGGCACCTCACTGAAGCTTTCTTT; CDR3aa: CASSDSGHLTEAFF
d_gene: .; abundance: .; j_gene: TRBJ2-7; v_gene: TRBV28; CDR3nt: TGTGCCAGCAGCCCACGCGGCAGCCTTTACACCTACGAGCAGTACTTC; CDR3aa: CASSPRGSLYTYEQYF
d_gene: TRBD1; abundance: .; j_gene: TRBJ1-5; v_gene: TRBV28; CDR3nt: TGTGCCAGCAGTTTTTTCCCCCGGACAGGGAGGCAGCCCCAGCATTTT; CDR3aa: CASSFFPRTGRQPQHF
d_gene: TRBD1; abundance: .; j_gene: TRBJ2-7; v_gene: TRBV2; CDR3nt: TGTGCCAGCACCATGGAAAGGACAGGTTACTACGAGCAGTACTTC; CDR3aa: CASTMERTGYYEQYF
d_gene: TRBD1; abundance: many; j_gene: TRBJ2-1; v_gene: TRBV7-6; CDR3nt: TGTGCCAGCAGCAATCCCCCGGGACAGGGGGCAAATGAGCAGTTCTTC; CDR3aa: CASSNPPGQGANEQFF